This TCR beta chain was obtained from a study of draining lymph node invasion in breast cancer (dated by TCRdb to 2020 to 2021). General notes on the study: Nodal metastasis was diagnosed by histology and cytokeratin immunohistochemistry and confirmed by EpCAM/CD45 flow cytometry. In a separate targeted assay, sorted memory regulatory T cells and memory conventional CD4 T cells were compared across breast cancer tissues by bulk TCR-beta CDR3 sequencing. Lymph nodes from five or six patients were covered by the separate targeted TCR sequencing, and for three of those patients the primary tumors were sequenced as well. From every patient, the primary tumor plus matched non-invaded and tumor-invaded tumor-draining lymph nodes were collected, and both Treg and Tconv subsets were profiled. Overall study outcomes, separate from this receptor: Across all tissues in the targeted TCR-seq data, Tregs appeared to be more clonally expanded than Tconvs, and both subsets showed lower diversity in tumor than in lymph nodes. Per tissue, roughly 14-25% of Treg TCRs were found to be shared with Tconvs, and this sharing was interpreted as suggesting peripheral Treg induction. TCRs shared between the Treg and Tconv subsets were viewed as suggestive of, but not proof of, a common clonal origin. Some of the top 100 tumor clones were detected in invaded and non-invaded nodes, and this detection was taken to suggest recirculation between tumor and draining nodes. The data could not determine whether Treg conversion took place in a particular organ or whether converted Tregs recirculated between nodes and tumor. The tumor top-100 clone tracking analysis could be carried out in only a couple of patients.

The CDR3 holds 12 amino acids from the cysteine to the phenylalanine. Just the 36-base CDR3 DNA is kept, in frame starting at base 1. Per the germline V gene (reference sequence), GTSNPN is the CDR1 and SVGIG is the CDR2. V is clipped by 2 bases and J by 3 bases, and the sequence between their germline boundaries is 8 bases long. For memory conventional CD4 T cells, the sort was based on CD4+ CD45RA- CD25- cells. Each tumor-draining lymph node was classified as non-invaded if metastatic tumor cells were absent and as invaded if metastatic tumor cells were present. T cells were pre-enriched with a Miltenyi Pan T Cell isolation kit before staining and sorting. Primary tumors were characterized by immunohistochemistry for estrogen receptor, progesterone receptor, HER2 and Ki-67. Within a few hours after surgery, fresh surgical tissue was processed by cutting the tissue into small fragments. Tissue fragments were enzymatically digested with Liberase TL plus DNase for approximately 18 minutes and were then filtered through a 40-micrometer strainer. After DAPI live/dead staining, sorting was performed on a BD FACS Aria II with 98-99% purity. Sorted cells were lysed in TCL buffer and RNA was purified with a Norgen Single Cell RNA purification kit including DNase treatment.

As concerns this clonotype: Its antigen is not yet known. Per-nucleotide qualities are absent, and no much larger clonotype sits a single base away.

The method behind the library was bulk RNA-seq. The sequencer listed for this sample is Illumina HiSeq 2500. Per the original workflow: For the separate targeted TCR-seq dataset, CDR3 sequences were extracted and quantified from raw reads using MiXCR version 2.1.5 with default parameters. The separate targeted TCR-seq dataset defined each TCR-beta clone by its combination of V gene, J gene and CDR3 sequence. In the separate targeted TCR-seq dataset, clones with fewer than three counts were removed, then only the 90% most strongly expressed clones per sample were retained. In the separate targeted TCR-seq dataset, Treg-Tconv overlap was computed as shared clones divided by total Treg clones per tissue, times 100. In-frame beta chains were kept once TCRdb had trimmed the public reads at Q25 with fastp and called clones with MiXCR. Identical CDR3 protein sequences are pooled into one entry, listed with their most common genes and DNA. For this entry, the V and J calls and clone size follow TCRdb and not the study's own pipeline. Counted in this sample were under 3,000 distinct CDR3 sequences; approximately 85% of them appeared once. The biggest ten clones account for about 1.4% of the sample.

The sequence derives from a female donor with luminal breast cancer. The sequence is built from TRBV30 and TRBJ2-7; no confident D gene assignment can be made. The sample consisted of sorted memory CD4+ effector T cells from a lymph node. This specimen's cell subset or site label, interpreted: CD45RA-negative sorted CD4+ T cells (memory Tconv or effector/memory Treg). The nucleotide sequence reads TGTGCCTGGAGTAGAATGGGCTACGAGCAGTACTTC. It codes for CAWSRMGYEQYF.